There are a few counts of the clone carrying this TCR beta chain. From the RT-PCR reads, TCRdb called clonotypes with MiXCR, one entry per CDR3 protein. The top ten clones hold 5% to 7.5% of a sample with 920,000 or so distinct CDR3 sequences, about 20% of them seen once. This sample was taken from a study of patients and donors after allogeneic stem cell transplantation. This CDR3 spans 14 amino acids. V dropped 4 bases and J dropped 0 bases, with 8 bases sitting between them. Germline CDR1 SGHRS, CDR2 YFSETQ. Material for sequencing was blood, either unsorted or a sorted T cell fraction (not recorded which). This clonotype was sampled from a human donor who was either an allogeneic HSCT recipient or a stem cell or donor lymphocyte infusion donor (not recorded which). It is not recorded whose cells these are; they may come from a transplant donor. The chain recombines TRBV5-1 with TRBJ2-1, with no clear D. CDR3 in DNA: TGCGCCAGCAGCCGGCGTATCTCCTACAATGAGCAGTTCTTC. Its protein is CASSRRISYNEQFF. Combining the CDR3 with reference TRBV5-1 and TRBJ2-1 gives the whole variable domain KAGVTQTPRYLIKTRGQQVTLSCSPISGHRSVSWYQQTPGQGLQFLFEYFSETQRNKGNFPGRFSGRQFSNSRSEMNVSTLELGDSALYLCASSRRISYNEQFFGPGTRLTVL.